This T cell receptor (beta chain) was profiled in a study of T cell responses to AZD1222 COVID-19 vaccine (dated by TCRdb to the early 2020s). For the study in its entirety: A total of just over 230 trial participants underwent TCR sequencing, of whom approximately 200 had received two doses of AZD1222 and 26 had received two doses of the MenACWY control vaccine. Trial participants were enrolled by age into subgroups of 18-55, 56-69 and 70-plus years, and roughly 150, 30 and 60 TCR-sequenced participants, respectively, were included in these subgroups.

What the authors observed across the whole study: After two AZD1222 doses, both the breadth and the depth of spike-specific TCRs were significantly higher than at day 0 and than in MenACWY recipients. The 56-69-year group was small, and its depth increase did not reach significance, likely because of low power. The vaccine-associated CD4 TCRs covered the entire spike protein, and the dominant responses fell in regions 160-218 and 743-854. Nearly half of unique spike-specific TCRs reportedly recognized epitopes outside regions mutated in the B.1.351 and B.1.1.7 variants. Because no day 14 peak-response samples were available, the repertoires could be characterized only after the peak T cell response. Most participants were white British and females outnumbered males, and the authors suggested that clonal diversity may have been underestimated. Conclusions about previously exposed vaccinees were limited because only a handful of AZD1222 recipients were SARS-CoV-2 seropositive at baseline.

The sample's time point label is to be understood as: about 28 days (+/-7) after the second vaccine dose. The sample's treatment or condition, from its label and the paper: meningococcal conjugate vaccine given as trial control. Vaccinee samples came from UK trials COV001 and COV002, including a single-blind randomized controlled phase 2/3 trial of AZD1222 (ChAdOx1 nCoV-19) in healthy adults. For TCRbeta chain sequencing, PBMC samples from trial participants were taken at day 0 and at day 28 after the second dose. In regard to this clone: What antigen it recognizes has not been identified. It has no much larger one-base neighbor in the sample; base qualities were not kept.

The germline ends are 6 bases apart after V is trimmed by 3 bases and J by 4 bases. The CDR3 runs 12 residues from the cysteine to the phenylalanine. The DNA shown is the 36-base CDR3, in frame from base 1. The CDR3 regions of human TCRbeta chains were analyzed by immunosequencing. Per the original workflow: Repertoire TCRs were matched against a reference library of SARS-CoV-2-specific TCRs generated with the MIRA antigen-specificity platform. Breadth was defined as the fraction of unique TCRs that were SARS-CoV-2-associated, and depth was defined as the fraction of total T cells that were SARS-CoV-2-associated. Each spike-specific TCR was assigned to its reactive spike region and to a CD4 or CD8 class using the MIRA data. Log10-transformed breadth and depth values were compared by one-way ANOVA with Sidak's multiple comparisons tests. The immuneACCESS repertoire file appears here via TCRdb, limited to in-frame rearrangements. These files lack a portion of the clones; in checked studies, under half of the deficit traces to unresolved V genes, and the cause of the others is not known. Clone size and V and J calls were adopted from that table, with D and trimming inferred from the DNA. The sample data list roughly 200,000 clones, and about 93% of these were observed just once. Under 1.1% of the sample rests with the top ten.

Rearrangement joined TRBV12-3 or TRBV12-4 to TRBJ1-1; no D gene can be assigned with confidence. The sample here was peripheral blood, taken 28 days after the second dose of the MenACWY control vaccine. The TCR sequence derives from an adult who received the MenACWY meningococcal vaccine as a control. The sequenced DNA is TGTGCCAGCAGTTTTGACACCACTGAAGCTTTCTTT. This codes for CASSFDTTEAFF.